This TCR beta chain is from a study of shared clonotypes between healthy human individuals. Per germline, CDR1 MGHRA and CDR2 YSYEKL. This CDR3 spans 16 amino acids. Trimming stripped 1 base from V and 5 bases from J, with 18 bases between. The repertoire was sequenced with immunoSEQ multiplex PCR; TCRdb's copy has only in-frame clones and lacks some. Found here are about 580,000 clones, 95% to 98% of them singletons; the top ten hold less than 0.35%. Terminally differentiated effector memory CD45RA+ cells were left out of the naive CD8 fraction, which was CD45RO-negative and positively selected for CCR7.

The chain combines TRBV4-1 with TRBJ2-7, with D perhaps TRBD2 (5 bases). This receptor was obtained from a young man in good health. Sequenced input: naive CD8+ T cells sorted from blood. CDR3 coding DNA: TGCGCCAGCAGCCAAGCCCCGGGATCCCCCAGAAACGAGCAGTACTTC. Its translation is CASSQAPGSPRNEQYF.